This record covers a single T cell receptor beta chain. Its cognate antigen is unknown. The sample belongs to a study of cytomegalovirus exposure and HLA in healthy donors. Study outcomes and limitations: Being productive about 87% or about 30% of the time was typical of most TCR beta V segments in an earlier analysis.

This CDR3 is 17 amino acids long. Germline CDR1 reads MRHNA; CDR2 reads SNTAGT. V lost 6 bases, J lost 0 bases, and 20 bases lay in between. PCR primers comprised 60 Vbeta and 13 Jbeta primers. Libraries were prepared by immunoSEQ multiplex PCR; TCRdb keeps only in-frame clonotypes and omits some of them. The data contain under 90,000 clones, around 78% of them singletons. The chain is built from TRBV6-4 and TRBJ1-1; tentative D call: TRBD1 (5 bases). Material for sequencing was PBMCs. This TCR was recovered from a man in his forties or fifties in good health and CMV-seronegative. CDR3 in amino acids: CASSASPTGIMNTEAFF. For the CDR3, the DNA is TGTGCCAGCAGCGCTTCGCCCACAGGCATCATGAACACTGAAGCTTTCTTT.